Presented here are 23 T cell receptor beta chains from one specimen sequenced in a study of post-analysis software for immune sequencing data (dated by TCRdb to the mid-2010s). Findings and caveats that apply to the study as a whole: Significantly higher frequencies in patients than in controls were found for about five TRBV segments, including TRBV5-6, TRBV5-1 and TRBV20-1.

Their antigens are not known. The library was obtained by PCR. TCRdb shows the sequencer as Illumina HiSeq 2500. To reduce PCR and sequencing biases, unique molecular identifiers were incorporated into the TCR beta cDNA libraries. The raw public data were reprocessed by TCRdb itself: fastp quality trimming at Q25, MiXCR clonotype calling, in-frame beta chains only. A single entry per CDR3 protein holds the most common genes and DNA from its merged rows. For this sample there are 600,000 to 750,000 distinct CDR3 sequences; around 60% appear just once. The top ten constitute around 11% of the sample. The sequenced sample consisted of blood. The receptors here all came from a girl aged 2-15 years with multiple sclerosis.

In its sample, this clonotype was seen a few times. Relative to the germline gene, one junction end is altered; a read error may explain this. The V and J genes are TRBV5-1 and TRBJ1-1; D ambiguous. CDR1 and CDR2 (germline): SGHRS, YFSETQ. The length of the CDR3 is 14 residues. The CDR3 loop reads CASSLGVGNTEAFF. In nucleotides, the CDR3 is TGTGCCAGCAGCTTAGGAGTGGGTAACACTGAAGCTTTCTTT.

The table lists this clonotype with a few counts. The chain employs TRBV7-2 and TRBJ2-5; D is uncertain. The CDR3 consists of 11 residues. V was clipped by 8 bases and J by 5 bases, with 9 bases between them. CDR1 and CDR2 from the germline V gene are SGHTA and FQGNSA. The CDR3 spells CASDMGETQYF. CDR3 DNA: TGTGCCAGCGACATGGGGGAGACCCAGTACTTC.

The chain employs TRBV9 and TRBJ2-5; D gene uncertain. The CDR3 is 13 amino acids. Germline CDR1 reads SGDLS; CDR2 reads YYNGEE. Trimming removed 2 bases at V and 4 bases at J, with 9 bases between. Here the CDR3 reads CASSVSPRETQYF. DNA for the CDR3: TGTGCCAGCAGCGTCTCCCCGAGAGAGACCCAGTACTTC.

The chain is built from TRBV7-8 and TRBJ2-7, with D unresolved. Germline CDR1 and CDR2: SGHVS and FQNEAQ. Deletions cut 1 base from V and 0 bases from J, with 13 bases between. The CDR3 has 16 amino acids. The DNA of the CDR3 is TGTGCCAGCAGCTTAGGTGGGCAGCTGGGCTCCTACGAGCAGTACTTC. This translates into CASSLGGQLGSYEQYF.

The chain employs TRBV4-2 and TRBJ1-1, with D possibly being TRBD1 (5 bases). With 6 bases removed from V and 5 bases from J, the gap between germline ends came to 16 bases. CDR1 and CDR2 (germline): LGHNA, YNFKEQ. The CDR3 contains 14 residues. CDR3 sequence reads: CASSRRGGSTEAFF. The CDR3 coding sequence is TGTGCCAGCAGTCGTAGGGGTGGTTCGACTGAAGCTTTCTTT.

The chain couples TRBV19 to TRBJ2-5; 8 positions match TRBD1. The DNA end lines up better with TRBJ2-7; the J call may be wrong. Germline-derived CDR1 and CDR2 are LNHDA and SQIVND (reference sequence). The CDR3 is 13 amino acids. The CDR3 sequence is CASSRDRGNEQYF. DNA of the CDR3: TGTGCCAGTAGTAGAGACAGGGGTAACGAGCAGTACTTC.

This clonotype was counted a few times. J is TRBJ2-1 and V is TRBV5-1, with 7 bases lining up with TRBD2. Germline V CDR1 and CDR2: SGHRS, YFSETQ. J lost 8 bases, V lost 4 bases, and 6 bases had no gene match. The CDR3 is 13 residues long. Written as DNA, the CDR3 is TGCGCCAGCAGCCCCGGACTAGTCCATGAGCAGTTCTTC. Protein sequence: CASSPGLVHEQFF. The variable domain in full, completed from reference TRBV5-1 and TRBJ2-1, reads KAGVTQTPRYLIKTRGQQVTLSCSPISGHRSVSWYQQTPGQGLQFLFEYFSETQRNKGNFPGRFSGRQFSNSRSEMNVSTLELGDSALYLCASSPGLVHEQFFGPGTRLTVL.

The CDR3 is CASSDENRGSGYTF. The CDR3 DNA is TGTGCCAGCAGTGACGAGAACAGGGGATCCGGCTACACCTTC. The chain recombines TRBV6-1 with TRBJ1-2; 7 bases are shared with TRBD1. This CDR3 contains 14 residues. With 3 bases clipped from V and 8 bases from J, the junction kept 9 bases outside the gene matches. From germline, CDR1 is MNHNS and CDR2 SASEGT.

In this sample, this clonotype turned up a few times. This chain connects TRBV20-1 to TRBJ2-4, with a possible D match to TRBD1 (6 bases). The J call could be wrong; TRBJ2-7 is a better fit for the DNA end. CDR1 and CDR2 (germline): DFQATT, SNEGSKA (reference sequence). This CDR3 contains 12 residues. CDR3 sequence (DNA): TGCAGTGCTAGAGGGGGGCTCTACGAGCAGTACTTC. Its protein is CSARGGLYEQYF.

This chain uses TRBV7-9 with TRBJ2-1; D unresolved. The length of the CDR3 is 16 residues. Germline CDR1 SEHNR, CDR2 FQNEAQ (reference sequence). Trimming removed 2 bases at V and 1 base at J, with 12 bases between. The CDR3 sequence is CASSLIPGRSYNEQFF. The CDR3 DNA is TGTGCCAGCAGCTTAATCCCCGGACGGTCCTACAATGAGCAGTTCTTC.

The V gene is TRBV27, the J gene TRBJ2-5; TRBD2 matches at 13 bases. V was clipped by 5 bases and J by 0 bases; unmatched bases: 12. The CDR3 contains 19 residues. CDR1 and CDR2 (germline): MNHEY, SMNVEV (reference sequence). CDR3 nucleotides: TGTGCCAGCAGTCCCCGCCCGGGACTAGCGGGGCCGTACCAAGAGACCCAGTACTTC. Residues: CASSPRPGLAGPYQETQYF.

The rearrangement links TRBV12-3 or TRBV12-4 to TRBJ1-2; TRBD1 aligns across 8 bases. Trimming took 5 bases from V and 8 from J; bases not matched to a gene: 4. The CDR3 covers 12 residues. This CDR3 reads CASSPGTGGYTF. The DNA of the CDR3 is TGTGCCAGCAGTCCCGGGACAGGAGGCTACACCTTC.

In its sample, this clonotype was seen a few times. The genes are TRBV5-1 and TRBJ1-1; D gene ambiguous. Germline assignment: CDR1 SGHRS and CDR2 YFSETQ. V lost 4 bases and J 5 bases, leaving 9 bases between the germline ends. There are 12 residues in the CDR3. CDR3 nucleotides: TGCGCCAGCAGCCCCGATTTGACTGAAGCTTTCTTT. Its protein is CASSPDLTEAFF.

As regards this clonotype: Germline is not matched at one junction end, which may reflect a read error. The chain joins TRBV6-1 to TRBJ2-7; the D gene is possibly TRBD2 (5 bases). Germline CDR1 MNHNS, CDR2 SASEGT. CDR3 length: 12 residues. CDR3 nucleotide sequence: TGTACCAGCAGTGTCCGGGGAAACGAGCAGTACTTC. It encodes CTSSVRGNEQYF.

This chain connects TRBV5-1 to TRBJ1-2, with a possible D match to TRBD1 (5 bases). Per germline, CDR1 SGHRS and CDR2 YFSETQ. This CDR3 has 12 amino acids. The V and J ends lost 5 bases and 4 bases respectively, with 9 bases between them. CDR3 nucleotides: TGCGCCAGCAGTGGAGGGACCTATGGCTACACCTTC. Translated: CASSGGTYGYTF.

This chain uses TRBV10-3 with TRBJ2-1; no clear D gene. Between the trimmed V and J ends, which lost 8 bases and 0 bases, there was a span of 5 bases. The length of the CDR3 is 12 residues. Germline CDR1 is ENHRY and CDR2 is SYGVKD. The chain's CDR3 is CAISVSYNEQFF. Written as DNA, the CDR3 is TGTGCCATCTCGGTCTCCTACAATGAGCAGTTCTTC.

The genes are TRBV20-1 and TRBJ1-1; 9 nucleotides match TRBD1. Per germline, CDR1 DFQATT and CDR2 SNEGSKA (reference sequence). CDR3 length: 17 amino acids. V shed 1 base and J 4 bases; nucleotides not matched to a gene: 13. The CDR3 protein is CSARVIGDRVRPTEAFF. CDR3 DNA: TGCAGTGCTAGAGTGATTGGGGACAGGGTACGCCCCACTGAAGCTTTCTTT.

In nucleotides, the CDR3 is TGTGCCAGCACCCTTAGGGGCTTCCCTAGCACAGATACGCAGTATTTT. Protein: CASTLRGFPSTDTQYF. This chain uses TRBV12-3 or TRBV12-4 with TRBJ2-3; the D gene is possibly TRBD1 (5 bases). V lost 7 bases to trimming and J lost 0 bases, with 17 bases between them. The CDR3 contains 16 residues.

This clonotype was observed a handful of times. The chain carries TRBV29-1 and TRBJ1-2; TRBD1 matches 7 bases. CDR3 length equals 15 residues. V lost 7 bases, J lost 6 bases, and 17 bases stayed unmatched. Germline V gives CDR1 SQVTM, CDR2 ANQGSEA. The CDR3 here is CSALTRQGPIDGYTF. DNA for the CDR3: TGCAGCGCCCTCACCCGACAGGGCCCGATCGATGGCTACACCTTC.

This clonotype was detected a few times. The chain uses TRBV24-1 and TRBJ2-1; D uncertain. The CDR3 spans 16 residues. Germline V gene lookup returns CDR1 KGHDR and CDR2 SFDVKD. V was cut by 1 base and J by 0 bases, with 9 bases left in between. Here the CDR3 reads CATSDFPRSSYNEQFF. DNA of the CDR3: TGTGCCACCAGTGATTTCCCTCGGAGCTCCTACAATGAGCAGTTCTTC.

The gene calls are TRBV7-2 and TRBJ2-5; D could derive from TRBD1 or TRBD2 (6 bases each). The CDR3 is 15 residues long. Per germline, CDR1 SGHTA and CDR2 FQGNSA. Between the trimmed V and J ends, which lost 5 bases and 4 bases, there was a span of 17 bases. The CDR3 region has the DNA TGTGCCAGCAGCCAAAATGGGGGGCAATCAGAGACCCAGTACTTC. Its translation: CASSQNGGQSETQYF.

The CDR3 DNA reads as TGTGCCAGCAGTCGTACTAGCGGGAGTAGGAGTGAGCAGTTCTTC. It encodes CASSRTSGSRSEQFF. This chain uses TRBV28 with TRBJ2-1; 11 bases align to TRBD2. The V segment lost 5 bases and the J segment 9 bases; nucleotides outside the gene matches: 9. Germline values: CDR1 MDHEN, CDR2 SYDVKM. The CDR3 extends over 15 amino acids.

The sample holds a few counts of this clonotype. This chain uses TRBV29-1 with TRBJ2-1; tentatively, D is TRBD1 (7 bases). The CDR3 has 14 amino acids. V lost 4 bases to trimming and J lost 9 bases, with 19 bases between them. Germline V gene sequence: CDR1 SQVTM, CDR2 ANQGSEA. DNA for the CDR3: TGCAGCGTTGGGGGGGATTCTCAGGGGGGTGAGCAGTTCTTC. It yields the protein CSVGGDSQGGEQFF.